A selection of T cell receptor beta chains follows, all from one sample in a study of blood T cell repertoires in COVID-19. The repertoire was sequenced with immunoSEQ multiplex PCR; TCRdb's copy has only in-frame clones and lacks some. Of 54,000 or so clones in the sample, about 83% were seen once. The sample taken for sequencing was peripheral blood. Every receptor here comes from an elderly woman with acute or convalescent COVID-19. Each CDR3 is given with its conserved first and last residue. D genes are given only for firm matches. Size tells how often a clone was seen (once, few, many) or the class of an expanded clone, and some rows leave it out.

J gene: TRBJ1-4; V gene: TRBV4-3; clone size: -; D gene: -; CDR3 DNA: TGCGCCAGCAGCCAGAGGGGGGGAGGAACTAATGAAAAACTGTTTTTT; CDR3 protein: CASSQRGGGTNEKLFF
J gene: TRBJ2-2; V gene: TRBV9; clone size: -; D gene: TRBD1; CDR3 DNA: TGTGCCAGCAGCCGGACAGGGGGCACCGGGGAGCTGTTTTTT; CDR3 protein: CASSRTGGTGELFF
J gene: TRBJ2-7; V gene: TRBV11-2; clone size: -; D gene: TRBD1; CDR3 DNA: TGTGCCAGCACCAGGGACAGGGGGGGATACGAGCAGTACTTC; CDR3 protein: CASTRDRGGYEQYF
J gene: TRBJ2-2; V gene: TRBV5-1; clone size: -; D gene: TRBD2; CDR3 DNA: TGCGCCAGCAAAAGCGGGAGTTACGGAGACGGGGAGCTGTTTTTT; CDR3 protein: CASKSGSYGDGELFF
J gene: TRBJ2-2; V gene: TRBV9; clone size: -; D gene: TRBD2; CDR3 DNA: TGTGCCAGCAGCGTGACTAGCGGGGCTGGCGGGGAGCTGTTTTTT; CDR3 protein: CASSVTSGAGGELFF
J gene: TRBJ1-2; V gene: TRBV19; clone size: -; D gene: -; CDR3 DNA: TGTGCCAGTAGTATTAACAGGGATACCTATGGCTACACCTTC; CDR3 protein: CASSINRDTYGYTF
J gene: TRBJ1-5; V gene: TRBV2; clone size: -; D gene: TRBD1; CDR3 DNA: TGTGCCACCAATCGACAGGGAAGTCAGCCCCAGCATTTT; CDR3 protein: CATNRQGSQPQHF
J gene: TRBJ1-2; V gene: TRBV19; clone size: -; D gene: -; CDR3 DNA: TGTGCCAGTAGTTCTTCGGACAGATACTATGGCTACACCTTC; CDR3 protein: CASSSSDRYYGYTF
J gene: TRBJ2-3; V gene: TRBV24-1; clone size: -; D gene: -; CDR3 DNA: TGTGCCACCAGTGATTTTCTTACCGCGGCGGAAGGCACAGATACGCAGTATTTT; CDR3 protein: CATSDFLTAAEGTDTQYF
J gene: TRBJ1-6; V gene: TRBV5-1; clone size: -; D gene: TRBD1; CDR3 DNA: TGCGCCAGCAGCCCCGTTGTGACAGGGCTTAATTCACCCCTCCACTTT; CDR3 protein: CASSPVVTGLNSPLHF
J gene: TRBJ1-1; V gene: TRBV5-8; clone size: few; D gene: -; CDR3 DNA: TGTGCCAGCAGCTACGGGGTCGTTGAAGCTTTCTTT; CDR3 protein: CASSYGVVEAFF
J gene: TRBJ2-1; V gene: TRBV28; clone size: -; D gene: -; CDR3 DNA: TGTGCCAGCAGGGTAGGGGGCGCGACAGGGAGGAATGAGCAGTTCTTC; CDR3 protein: CASRVGGATGRNEQFF
J gene: TRBJ2-7; V gene: TRBV21-1; clone size: few; D gene: -; CDR3 DNA: TGTGCCAGCCTCCCAGGGGGGAACGAGCAGTACTTC; CDR3 protein: CASLPGGNEQYF
J gene: TRBJ2-7; V gene: TRBV19; clone size: -; D gene: TRBD2; CDR3 DNA: TGTGCCAGTAGAGGACTAGCGAACTACGAGCAGTACTTC; CDR3 protein: CASRGLANYEQYF
J gene: TRBJ1-1; V gene: TRBV4-1; clone size: few; D gene: TRBD1; CDR3 DNA: TGCGCCAGCAGCCTTCGGACAGGGAACACTGAAGCTTTCTTT; CDR3 protein: CASSLRTGNTEAFF
J gene: TRBJ1-2; V gene: TRBV6-1; clone size: -; D gene: -; CDR3 DNA: TGTGCCAGCAGTGAATTGGGGGGACGGGACTATGGCTACACCTTC; CDR3 protein: CASSELGGRDYGYTF
J gene: TRBJ2-1; V gene: TRBV27; clone size: -; D gene: -; CDR3 DNA: TGTGCCAGCAGTCCCCCGAGCTTCTCCTACAATGAGCAGTTCTTC; CDR3 protein: CASSPPSFSYNEQFF
J gene: TRBJ2-1; V gene: TRBV5-4; clone size: -; D gene: TRBD2; CDR3 DNA: TGTGCCAGCAGCCGAAACGGACTAGCGGGGGGGCTGGAGCAGTTCTTC; CDR3 protein: CASSRNGLAGGLEQFF
J gene: TRBJ1-2; V gene: TRBV5-1; clone size: -; D gene: TRBD1; CDR3 DNA: TGCGCCAGCAGCTGGGACAGGAGCAAGTATGGCTACACCTTC; CDR3 protein: CASSWDRSKYGYTF
J gene: TRBJ1-4; V gene: TRBV5-4; clone size: -; D gene: TRBD1; CDR3 DNA: TGTGCCAGCAGCGGAGGACAGGGGTGGAATGAAAAACTGTTTTTT; CDR3 protein: CASSGGQGWNEKLFF
J gene: TRBJ2-1; V gene: TRBV18; clone size: once; D gene: TRBD2; CDR3 DNA: TGTGCCAGCTCAACTAGCGGGAGGGCCAATGAGCAGTTCTTC; CDR3 protein: CASSTSGRANEQFF
J gene: TRBJ1-6; V gene: TRBV6-1; clone size: -; D gene: -; CDR3 DNA: TGTGCCAGCAGTGAAACAGTAAGCTATAATTCACCCCTCCACTTT; CDR3 protein: CASSETVSYNSPLHF
J gene: TRBJ2-2; V gene: TRBV5-1; clone size: -; D gene: -; CDR3 DNA: TGCGCCAGCAGCTGGAGGACAGATCCTAACACCGGGGAGCTGTTTTTT; CDR3 protein: CASSWRTDPNTGELFF
J gene: TRBJ2-7; V gene: TRBV6-5; clone size: -; D gene: -; CDR3 DNA: TGTGCCAGCAGGAGTGACACGGTCTCCTACGAGCAGTACTTC; CDR3 protein: CASRSDTVSYEQYF